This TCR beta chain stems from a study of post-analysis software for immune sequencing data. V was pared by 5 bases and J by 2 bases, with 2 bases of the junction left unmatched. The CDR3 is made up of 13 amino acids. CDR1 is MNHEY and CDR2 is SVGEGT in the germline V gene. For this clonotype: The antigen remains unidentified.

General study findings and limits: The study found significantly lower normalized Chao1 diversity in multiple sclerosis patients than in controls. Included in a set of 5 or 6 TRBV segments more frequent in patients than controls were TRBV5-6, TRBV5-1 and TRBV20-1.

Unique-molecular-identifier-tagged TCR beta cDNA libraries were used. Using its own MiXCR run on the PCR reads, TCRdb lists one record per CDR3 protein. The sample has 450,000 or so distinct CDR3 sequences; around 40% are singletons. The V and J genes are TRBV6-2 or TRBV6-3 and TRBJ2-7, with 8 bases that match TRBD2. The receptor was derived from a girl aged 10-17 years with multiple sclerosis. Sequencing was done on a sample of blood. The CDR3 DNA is TGTGCCAGCAGTAGCGGGAGCCCCTACGAGCAGTACTTC. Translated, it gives CASSSGSPYEQYF.